Described below is a single TCR beta chain sequence and its context. Antigen specificity is unknown. Overall study findings and caveats: Greatest tumor Treg TCR overlap was with tumor naive CD4+ cells. In terms of TCR gene usage, tumor memory CD4+ T cells clustered together with blood and lymph node memory CD4+ cells, as well as with lymph node naive CD4+ cells.

Full-length variable regions came from constant-region reverse primers plus semi-nested Nested Universal Primer A PCR. TCRdb called the 5' RACE reads again in MiXCR, with one record for every CDR3 protein. The sample has thousands of distinct CDR3 sequences, roughly 60% seen once. V dropped 4 bases and J dropped 10; count of bases not matched to a gene: 5. Looked up from germline, CDR1 is PRHDT and CDR2 is FYEKMQ (reference sequence). The CDR3 length is 14 residues. Memory CD4+ T cells were sorted as CD4+CD45RO+CD25- cells. This clonotype originated in a female donor with breast cancer. The V call is TRBV13, the J call TRBJ1-6, with 9 bases that match TRBD1. The sample taken for sequencing was tumor-infiltrating memory CD4+ T cells sorted from the breast tumor. The subset: memory CD4+ T cells, CD4+CD45RO+CD25-. In DNA form, the CDR3 reads TGTGCCAGCAGCTCGGACAGGGGAGACTCACCCCTCCACTTT. Translated: CASSSDRGDSPLHF. The full variable domain, its missing parts supplied by reference TRBV13 and TRBJ1-6, is AAGVIQSPRHLIKEKRETATLKCYPIPRHDTVYWYQQGPGQDPQFLISFYEKMQSDKGSIPDRFSAQQFSDYHSELNMSSLELGDSALYFCASSSDRGDSPLHFGNGTRLTVT.